Reported below is one T cell receptor (beta chain). The antigen it recognizes is unknown. The sample holds no much larger clone one base away, and base qualities are not on file. V loses 1 base of germline sequence and J loses 4 bases, and the interval between the two ends is 14 bases. There are 16 amino acids in the CDR3, from cysteine to phenylalanine inclusive. The kept DNA is CDR3 alone, 48 bases in frame from the first base. CDR1 and CDR2, per the germline V gene, are SGHTA and FQGNSA. The protocol used for the library was the immunoSEQ multiplex PCR assay. For most patients, genomic DNA was isolated using the Qiagen DNeasy Blood and Tissue Kit and was shipped frozen to Adaptive Biotechnologies for TCR sequencing. For most patients, high-throughput TCR-beta CDR3 sequencing of genomic DNA was performed by Adaptive Biotechnologies. The source study handled its data this way. TCR sequencing data were retrieved from Adaptive's ImmunoSEQ software for 18 patients, whereas three other patients were processed with MiXCR and VDJtools. To correct CD4 versus CD8 sorting errors, sequences present in both subsets at a frequency ratio below 5:1 were removed. CDR3 nucleotide sequences shared between donor and recipient were removed because the origin of such sequences could not be assigned. To count as alloreactive, a clone needed at least 2-fold expansion over unstimulated cells and a minimum CFSE-low frequency of 0.002% (template counts) or 0.001% (read counts). Clones were considered mappable if detected in sequenced pre-transplant spleen, lymph node, or MLR CFSE-low populations of the donor or recipient. The cumulative frequency of alloreactive clones was calculated as a percentage of all sequences, weighted by copy number. What TCRdb holds here is the immuneACCESS table cut down to in-frame rearrangements. Part of the clones is not present; checked against another copy, under half of the missing clones reflect an unresolved V gene, and the others are unexplained. The V and J calls and clone size were taken over from that table, and D and trimming were inferred from the DNA. The sample table contains some 86,000 clones; only one count was recorded for around 90% of them. The top ten clonotypes cover 0.28% of the sample.

These data originate in a study of graft-versus-host responses after intestinal transplantation (dated by TCRdb to the early 2020s). About the investigation overall: Multivisceral, liver-intestinal, or isolated intestinal transplants were received by the recipients. Every recipient was given anti-thymocyte globulin induction, then maintenance tacrolimus and steroids for 2 to 4 years. After intestinal transplantation, graft-versus-host and host-versus-graft alloreactive T cell clones in the graft, circulation and bone marrow were tracked using bulk TCR-beta CDR3 sequencing. To identify alloreactive clones, pre-transplant mixed lymphocyte reaction products were sequenced and then compared with unstimulated pre-transplant donor and recipient T cells. The cohort enrolled under 25 intestinal transplant recipients including one retransplant, and 3 patients lacking pretransplant specimens were excluded. A peak of at least 4% donor T cells among recipient peripheral blood mononuclear cells was the definition used for donor T cell macrochimerism. Rather than being sequenced by the commercial service, samples from a few later patients were sequenced in-house on an Illumina MiSeq and processed with MiXCR.

Overall study outcomes, separate from this receptor: The conclusions were limited by the relatively low number and heterogeneity of the intestinal transplant patients. Early after transplant, peak levels of circulating GvH clones were associated with declines in HvG clones. GvH clones turned up in recipient bone marrow, with some appearing earlier in ileal mucosa or blood, a pattern consistent with an intestinal mucosal origin. In patients with donor T cell macrochimerism, the allografts had high GvH to HvG T cell clonal ratios.

The time point label corresponds to: cells obtained before transplantation from donor or recipient. CD3+CD4+ and CD3+CD8+ populations were FACS-sorted from unstimulated pre-transplant donor and recipient cells taken from spleen or lymph nodes. The starting material was unstimulated CD4+ T cells sorted from spleen or lymph node cells, obtained before transplant. The rearrangement combines TRBV7-2 with TRBJ1-3, with the D gene not clear enough to name. This receptor was obtained from a human donor who was the organ donor for an intestinal transplant. The nucleotide sequence reads TGTGCCAGCAGCTTAGTTGGAGGCTTGTACGGAAACACCATATATTTT. Its protein is CASSLVGGLYGNTIYF.